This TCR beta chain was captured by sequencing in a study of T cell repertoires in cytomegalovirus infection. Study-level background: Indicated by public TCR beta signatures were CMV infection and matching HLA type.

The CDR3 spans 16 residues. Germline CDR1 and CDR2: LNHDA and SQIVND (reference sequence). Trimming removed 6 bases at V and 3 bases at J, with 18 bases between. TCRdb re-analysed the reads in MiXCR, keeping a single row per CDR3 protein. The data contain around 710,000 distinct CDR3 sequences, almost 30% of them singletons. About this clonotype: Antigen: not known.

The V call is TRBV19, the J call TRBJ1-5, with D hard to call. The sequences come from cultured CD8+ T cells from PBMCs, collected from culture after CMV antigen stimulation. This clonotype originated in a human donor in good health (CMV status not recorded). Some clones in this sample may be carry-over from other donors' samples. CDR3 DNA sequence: TGTGCCAGTAGCCAGGTTGTGAAAGTGATCAATCAGCCCCAGCATTTT. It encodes CASSQVVKVINQPQHF.